Listed below are T cell receptor beta chains from one sample, sequenced in a study of blood T cells in healthy people across ages. TCRdb re-called the 5' RACE reads with MiXCR, one entry per CDR3 protein. This repertoire shows hundreds of thousands of distinct CDR3 sequences, under 35% found once; its top ten account for around 15%. What was sequenced was blood. Receptors were obtained from a woman at least 80 years old in good health. CDR3s include the opening cysteine and the closing phenylalanine or tryptophan. Fields, in order: clone size, J gene, D gene, V gene, CDR3 DNA, CDR3 protein. The D gene is left open where the match is weak. Some rows have no size entry. The others give once, few or many, or a class for an expanded clone.

- | TRBJ1-4 | - | TRBV6-5 | TGTGCCAGCAGTTACTCGAGCCGGAGAGCTAATGAAAAACTGTTTTTT | CASSYSSRRANEKLFF
few | TRBJ2-1 | TRBD1 | TRBV2 | TGTGCCAGCAGTGTCCTGGGACAGGGGTACAATGAGCAGTTCTTC | CASSVLGQGYNEQFF
few | TRBJ1-1 | - | TRBV5-1 | TGCGCCAGCAGCTTCCTATCCGGCTATCTGAACACTGAAGCTTTCTTT | CASSFLSGYLNTEAFF
- | TRBJ2-1 | TRBD2 | TRBV11-2 | TGTGCCAGCAGCAAGGGACTAGCGAAGGGTAATGGGCAGTTCTTC | CASSKGLAKGNGQFF
- | TRBJ2-7 | - | TRBV6-2/TRBV6-3 | TGTGCCAGCAGTTACCCAGCCGACGGGGCCACCTCCTACGAGCAGTACTTC | CASSYPADGATSYEQYF
many | TRBJ2-7 | - | TRBV6-1 | TGTGCCAGCAGTGAAGCGTGGGACACCAGGGCTCCCTACGAGCAGTACTTC | CASSEAWDTRAPYEQYF
- | TRBJ1-1 | - | TRBV18 | TGTGCCAGCTCACCCTTGGCTGGAACTGAAGCTTTCTTT | CASSPLAGTEAFF
- | TRBJ2-2 | TRBD2 | TRBV11-2 | TGTGCCAGCAGCCTGACTAGCGGGGGGAAATGGGGCGGGGAGCTGTTTTTT | CASSLTSGGKWGGELFF
few | TRBJ2-2 | TRBD2 | TRBV27 | TGTGCCAGCAGTTTACGCAGGGTTAGCGGGCAAAACACCGGGGAGCTGTTTTTT | CASSLRRVSGQNTGELFF
- | TRBJ2-1 | TRBD1 | TRBV5-5 | TGTGCCAGCAGCACCGGGACAGGGGGTTTGAGCTCCTACAATAAGCAGTTCTTC | CASSTGTGGLSSYNKQFF
many | TRBJ2-1 | - | TRBV3-1 | TGTGCCAGCAGCCAAGCAGGGCGGGGGCCGGAGTTCTTC | CASSQAGRGPEFF
many | TRBJ2-5 | - | TRBV18 | TGTGCCAGCTCACCACTCCCGACAAGCAAAGAGACCCAGTACTTC | CASSPLPTSKETQYF
- | TRBJ2-3 | - | TRBV19 | TGTGCCAGTAGTATATCACCAGGGATCAACACAGATACGCAGTATTTT | CASSISPGINTDTQYF
many | TRBJ1-2 | - | TRBV25-1 | TGTGCCAGCAGTGCCCCAAAGGGGGTGGGTTATGGCTACACCTTC | CASSAPKGVGYGYTF
- | TRBJ2-3 | TRBD2 | TRBV12-3/TRBV12-4 | TGTGCCAGCGGTTTCCCAAGCGGGGTGTTCCTAGATACGCAGTATTTT | CASGFPSGVFLDTQYF
many | TRBJ1-2 | - | TRBV12-3/TRBV12-4 | TGTGCCAGCATTGGGGGAGACTATGGCTACACCTTC | CASIGGDYGYTF
many | TRBJ2-1 | TRBD1 | TRBV5-1 | TGCGCCAGCAGCCGGCCGGGACAGGGAGACAATGAGCAGTTCTTC | CASSRPGQGDNEQFF
- | TRBJ2-1 | TRBD1 | TRBV30 | TGTGCCTGGAGTGGACCTAAGCAGGGACAGGGGGCTTCCTACAATGAGCAGTTCTTC | CAWSGPKQGQGASYNEQFF
many | TRBJ1-2 | - | TRBV6-5 | TGTGCCAGCAGTTCCGGGGGCCGCTATGGCTACACCTTC | CASSSGGRYGYTF
few | TRBJ2-5 | - | TRBV5-1 | TGCGCCAGCAGCTCAGGAGGGGTGGGGGAGACCCAGTACTTC | CASSSGGVGETQYF
many | TRBJ2-1 | TRBD1 | TRBV20-1 | TGCAGTGCTAGAGATCTCGGGACAGGGGCTAATGAGCAGTTCTTC | CSARDLGTGANEQFF
many | TRBJ2-5 | TRBD2 | TRBV7-2 | TGTGCCAGCAGCCGCCGGTCGGGGGGGCAAGAGACCCAGTACTTC | CASSRRSGGQETQYF
few | TRBJ2-6 | TRBD1 | TRBV30 | TGTGCCTGGAGTGAGGACAGGGACCACTCTGGGGCCAACGTCCGGACTTTC | CAWSEDRDHSGANVRTF